This TCR beta chain was sequenced during a study of T cell clonality in common variable immunodeficiency. Regarding the study as a whole: Fewer TCRbeta clones were shared among CVID subjects than controls. Reportedly, TCR beta sequences from common variable immunodeficiency showed fewer deletions and N-nucleotide insertions.

Both groups were predominantly of Caucasian heritage. Libraries were prepared by immunoSEQ multiplex PCR; TCRdb keeps only in-frame clonotypes and omits some of them. The profile covers 52,000 or so clones, none occurring a single time. This clone was seen many times. The antigen is not known. The read terminates 3 residues ahead of where the CDR3 ends, so the germline J gene completes it. This CDR3 comprises 13 residues. V lost 7 bases, J lost 2 bases, and 5 bases stayed unmatched. CDR1 is SQVTM, CDR2 ANQGSEA, per germline. This TCR was sampled from a person aged 18 to 70 in good health. Sequencing used peripheral blood mononuclear cells. The chain uses TRBV29-1 and TRBJ2-3, with 8 bases identical to TRBD2. The CDR3 protein is CSGTSGPTDTQYF. The sequenced part of the CDR3 DNA is TGCAGCGGTACTAGCGGACCCACAGATACG.